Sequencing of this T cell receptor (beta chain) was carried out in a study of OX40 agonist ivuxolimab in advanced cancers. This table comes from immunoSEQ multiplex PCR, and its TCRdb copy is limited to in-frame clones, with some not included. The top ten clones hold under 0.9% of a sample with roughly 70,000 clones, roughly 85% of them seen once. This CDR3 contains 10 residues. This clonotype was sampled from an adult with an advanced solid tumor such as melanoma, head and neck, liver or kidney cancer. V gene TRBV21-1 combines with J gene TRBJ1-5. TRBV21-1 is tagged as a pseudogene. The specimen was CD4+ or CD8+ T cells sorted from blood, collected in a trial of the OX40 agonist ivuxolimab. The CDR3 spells CASNNQPQHF. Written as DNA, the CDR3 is TGTGCCAGCAACAATCAGCCCCAGCATTTT.